Below, 19 T cell receptor beta chains from the same sample are listed, as sequenced in a study of control samples from healthy donors and cancer patients. Profiled with immunoSEQ multiplex PCR; TCRdb holds only in-frame clones, not every one. The sample includes roughly 40,000 clones, 80% to 95% of them seen just once. The sample consisted of blood. Receptors were obtained from a woman aged 45-60 years in good health.

This sequence joins TRBV7-8 and TRBJ1-4; D is undetermined. CDR1 and CDR2 from the germline V gene are SGHVS and FQNEAQ. Trimming took 2 bases from V and 0 from J, leaving 4 bases between them. The CDR3 is 14 residues long. CDR3: CASSLRATNEKLFF. Written as DNA, the CDR3 is TGTGCCAGCAGCTTAAGAGCAACTAATGAAAAACTGTTTTTT.

The genes are TRBV19 and TRBJ1-1; D perhaps matches TRBD1 (5 bases). Trimming pared 8 bases from V and 1 base from J, leaving 14 bases between. The CDR3 extends over 14 amino acids. Germline CDR1 LNHDA, CDR2 SQIVND (reference sequence). The CDR3 loop reads CASSFQGRNTEAFF. Here the CDR3 DNA reads TGTGCCAGTTCCTTTCAGGGCAGGAACACTGAAGCTTTCTTT. Full variable domain (outside the CDR3, taken from reference TRBV19 and TRBJ1-1): DGGITQSPKYLFRKEGQNVTLSCEQNLNHDAMYWYRQDPGQGLRLIYYSQIVNDFQKGDIAEGYSVSREKKESFPLTVTSAQKNPTAFYLCASSFQGRNTEAFFGQGTRLTVV.

This chain connects TRBV4-2 to TRBJ2-6, with D maybe TRBD1 (5 bases). The germline V gene has CDR1 LGHNA and CDR2 YNFKEQ. V dropped 0 bases and J dropped 2 bases, with 17 bases sitting between them. The CDR3 sequence is 19 residues long. In DNA form, the CDR3 reads TGTGCCAGCAGCCAAGATACGGCAGGGCCCTCGGCTGGGGCCAACGTCCTGACTTTC. Protein product: CASSQDTAGPSAGANVLTF.

V and J are TRBV2 and TRBJ2-5; D is perhaps TRBD2 (5 bases). There are 14 residues in the CDR3. CDR1 SNHLY and CDR2 FYNNEI come from the germline V gene. Trimming removed 7 bases at V and 5 bases at J, with 17 bases between. The CDR3 loop is CASTPGGGGETQYF. CDR3 nucleotides: TGTGCCAGCACCCCCGGCGGTGGAGGCGAGACCCAGTACTTC.

The gene calls are TRBV19 and TRBJ1-1; D unresolved. The germline gives CDR1 LNHDA, CDR2 SQIVND (reference sequence). This CDR3 has 14 amino acids. With 2 bases removed from V and 4 bases from J, the gap between germline ends came to 11 bases. The CDR3 sequence: CASSILSVATEAFF. The CDR3 nucleotides read TGTGCCAGTAGTATATTGAGTGTGGCCACTGAAGCTTTCTTT. The variable domain in full, completed from reference TRBV19 and TRBJ1-1, reads DGGITQSPKYLFRKEGQNVTLSCEQNLNHDAMYWYRQDPGQGLRLIYYSQIVNDFQKGDIAEGYSVSREKKESFPLTVTSAQKNPTAFYLCASSILSVATEAFFGQGTRLTVV.

The chain has TRBV6-5 and TRBJ1-4; D unresolved. Germline V gives CDR1 MNHEY, CDR2 SVGAGI. The CDR3 has 15 amino acids. Trimming took 5 bases from V and 7 from J, leaving 17 bases between them. The CDR3 nucleotides are TGTGCCAGCAGTCCTAATCCCGCCCGCGGTGAAAAACTGTTTTTT. The encoded protein is CASSPNPARGEKLFF.

This sequence joins TRBV2 and TRBJ2-1; D call uncertain. Germline-derived CDR1 and CDR2 are SNHLY and FYNNEI. With 3 bases removed from V and 8 bases from J, the gap between germline ends came to 17 bases. The CDR3 contains 15 residues. CDR3 sequence reads: CASSDYFSRADEQFF. The CDR3 DNA sequence: TGTGCCAGCAGTGACTATTTTAGTCGTGCGGATGAGCAGTTCTTC.

The chain joins TRBV6-1 to TRBJ1-2, with D uncertain. V was cut by 1 base and J by 6 bases, with 0 bases left in between. Germline assignment: CDR1 MNHNS and CDR2 SASEGT. The CDR3 loop spans 10 amino acids. The CDR3 sequence: CASSEDGYTF. CDR3 bases: TGTGCCAGCAGTGAAGATGGCTACACCTTC.

The CDR3 sequence: CASSPDQNTGELFF. As DNA, the CDR3 is TGTGCCAGCTCACCAGATCAGAACACCGGGGAGCTGTTTTTT. The chain uses TRBV18 and TRBJ2-2; D unresolved. Trimming removed 2 bases from V and 1 base from J, with 5 bases in between. Germline V gene sequence: CDR1 KGHSH, CDR2 LQKENI. There are 14 residues in the CDR3.

The chain carries TRBV28 and TRBJ2-7, with TRBD1 matching over 8 bases. Trimming at V came to 5 bases and at J to 5 bases, leaving 8 bases not matched to a gene. The CDR3 is 14 amino acids. Germline loops: CDR1 MDHEN, CDR2 SYDVKM. CDR3 in amino acids: CASSPPAGGDEQYF. The CDR3 coding sequence is TGTGCCAGCAGTCCCCCGGCAGGGGGCGACGAGCAGTACTTC.

Here the CDR3 reads CASSYTRGSNEQFF. CDR3 DNA: TGTGCCAGCAGTTACACCCGCGGTTCCAATGAGCAGTTCTTC. This chain uses TRBV6-2 or TRBV6-3 with TRBJ2-1; D ambiguous. CDR1 MNHEY and CDR2 SVGEGT come from the germline V gene. The CDR3 spans 14 residues. V lost 2 bases and J 6 bases, leaving 11 bases between the germline ends.

This chain joins TRBV4-3 and TRBJ2-5; no reliable D call. The CDR3 sequence is 16 residues long. Germline V lookup: CDR1 LGHNA, CDR2 YSLEER. V lost 0 bases and J lost 5, with 16 bases in between. The CDR3: CASSQEAVGWKETQYF. CDR3 DNA: TGCGCCAGCAGCCAAGAGGCCGTGGGGTGGAAGGAGACCCAGTACTTC.

This chain joins TRBV29-1 and TRBJ1-2, with D unresolved. The CDR3 is 12 amino acids. CDR1 SQVTM and CDR2 ANQGSEA come from the germline V gene. The V end lost 7 bases, the J end lost 0 bases, and 9 bases lay between the germline ends. The CDR3: CSDQASNYGYTF. CDR3 in DNA: TGCAGCGATCAGGCTTCTAACTATGGCTACACCTTC.

This chain connects TRBV29-1 to TRBJ2-3, with D possibly being TRBD2 (5 bases). The CDR3 sequence is 11 residues long. The V gene's germline CDR1 is SQVTM and CDR2 ANQGSEA. V dropped 4 bases and J dropped 7 bases, with 9 bases sitting between them. The CDR3, as DNA: TGCAGCGTTGGGGAGACAAATACGCAGTATTTT. This sequence encodes CSVGETNTQYF.

The J gene is TRBJ2-3, the V gene TRBV7-3; D may be TRBD2 (6 bases). In germline, CDR1 is SGHTA, CDR2 FQGTGA. This CDR3 is 16 amino acids long. Trimming cost V 5 bases and J 1 base, with 16 bases left between them. CDR3: CASSHLRLEGTDTQYF. Written as DNA, the CDR3 is TGTGCCAGCAGCCACCTCCGACTAGAGGGCACAGATACGCAGTATTTT.

The chain is built from TRBV25-1 and TRBJ1-3; D is ambiguous. Trimming stripped 6 bases from V and 11 bases from J, with 11 bases between. Per germline, CDR1 MGHDK and CDR2 SYGVNS. The CDR3 consists of 11 residues. The CDR3 DNA follows: TGTGCCAGCAGCGGGCCTGCGGCCATATATTTT. This translates into CASSGPAAIYF.

The gene calls are TRBV29-1 and TRBJ2-3; 9 bases agree with TRBD2. This CDR3 comprises 15 residues. Germline loops: CDR1 SQVTM, CDR2 ANQGSEA. V gave up 4 bases and J gave up 2 bases; unmatched junction bases: 7. The CDR3 loop is CSVGGAGGPTDTQYF. The CDR3 DNA reads TGCAGCGTTGGCGGGGCGGGGGGGCCCACAGATACGCAGTATTTT.

As DNA, the CDR3 is TGTGCCAGCAGCCCTACAGGGGGCTATGGCTACACCTTC. Its translation: CASSPTGGYGYTF. V gene TRBV7-2 combines with J gene TRBJ1-2; TRBD1 matches at 8 bases. The CDR3 has 13 residues. V lost 5 bases, J lost 4 bases, and 3 bases stayed unmatched. Germline lookup yields CDR1 SGHTA and CDR2 FQGNSA.

V is TRBV27 and J is TRBJ1-1; D is possibly TRBD1 (6 bases). CDR1 and CDR2 from the germline V gene are MNHEY and SMNVEV (reference sequence). The CDR3 extends over 13 amino acids. Between the trimmed V and J ends, which lost 2 bases and 5 bases, there was a span of 9 bases. This chain's CDR3 is CASSLHTGTEAFF. In nucleotides, the CDR3 is TGTGCCAGCAGTTTACACACAGGGACTGAAGCTTTCTTT.